These 30 T cell receptor beta chains share one sample of origin, sequenced in a study of cytomegalovirus exposure and HLA in healthy donors. The PCR was carried out with 60 Vbeta primers and 13 Jbeta primers. Libraries were prepared by immunoSEQ multiplex PCR; TCRdb keeps only in-frame clonotypes and omits some of them. The sample lists approximately 170,000 clones, roughly 80% seen once, with about 9.7% in the top ten. The specimen was PBMCs. The receptors derive from a young man in good health and CMV-seropositive.

The chain joins TRBV19 to TRBJ2-3, with a weak D call TRBD2 (6 bases). The ends were cut back, 10 bases at V and 4 bases at J, with 15 bases in the middle. The CDR3 has 13 amino acids. CDR1 is LNHDA and CDR2 is SQIVND in the germline V gene (reference sequence). CDR3 region: CATTGSEADTQYF. The CDR3 DNA follows: TGTGCCACAACCGGGAGTGAGGCAGATACGCAGTATTTT.

This rearrangement joins TRBV4-2 to TRBJ2-7; TRBD2 agrees at 10 bases. The CDR3 runs 16 residues. Unmatched junction bases numbered 13, after V lost 4 bases and J lost 7 bases. CDR1 and CDR2 (germline): LGHNA, YNFKEQ. The CDR3 spells CASSRVGLAGEGEQYF. CDR3 bases: TGTGCCAGCAGCCGAGTAGGTCTAGCGGGAGAGGGGGAGCAGTACTTC.

A few counts support this clone. V usage is TRBV30 and J usage is TRBJ2-7; TRBD2 aligns across 11 bases. Germline values: CDR1 GTSNPN, CDR2 SVGIG (reference sequence). This CDR3 is built from 14 residues. Unmatched junction bases numbered 13, after V lost 3 bases and J lost 12 bases. The CDR3 coding sequence is TGTGCCTGGAGGACTAGCGGGACGACCTACGAGTCGTACTTC. Residues: CAWRTSGTTYESYF. Complete variable domain (other parts from reference TRBV30 and TRBJ2-7): SQTIHQWPATLVQPVGSPLSLECTVEGTSNPNLYWYRQAAGRGLQLLFYSVGIGQISSEVPQNLSASRPQDRQFILSSKKLLLSDSGFYLCAWRTSGTTYESYFGPGTRLTVT.

In this sample, this clone turned up a few times. V is TRBV9 and J is TRBJ2-7; 8 bases are shared with TRBD1. Trimming took 4 bases from V and 0 from J; bases not matched to a gene: 6. The CDR3 extends over 15 amino acids. Germline V gene data show CDR1 as SGDLS and CDR2 as YYNGEE. The CDR3 bases are TGTGCCAGCAGCTCCGGACAGGGCGTCTCCTACGAGCAGTACTTC. Amino acids: CASSSGQGVSYEQYF.

J is TRBJ2-7 and V is TRBV10-1; tentatively, D is TRBD2 (6 bases). The germline gives CDR1 WNHNN, CDR2 SYGVQD (reference sequence). Trimming removed 2 bases at V and 0 bases at J, with 8 bases between. The CDR3 consists of 14 residues. CDR3 region: CASSEDGSSYEQYF. DNA for the CDR3: TGCGCCAGCAGTGAGGACGGGAGCTCCTACGAGCAGTACTTC.

The rearrangement joins TRBV6-1 to TRBJ2-7; TRBD1 aligns across 7 bases. V was pared by 1 base and J by 3 bases, with 3 bases of the junction left unmatched. Germline CDR1 is MNHNS and CDR2 is SASEGT. The CDR3 length is 14 residues. The CDR3 DNA reads TGTGCCAGCAGTGAAGGGACAGGTTACTACGAGCAGTACTTC. It codes for CASSEGTGYYEQYF.

This chain connects TRBV29-1 to TRBJ2-7, with D perhaps matching TRBD1 (6 bases). Germline V gene sequence: CDR1 SQVTM, CDR2 ANQGSEA. The CDR3 loop spans 13 amino acids. The V end lost 4 bases, the J end lost 4 bases, and 14 bases lay between the germline ends. The CDR3 sequence is CSVGADRLYEQYF. The DNA of the CDR3 is TGCAGCGTTGGGGCGGACAGACTTTACGAGCAGTACTTC.

This clone appeared a few times. The gene calls are TRBV5-5 and TRBJ2-3; TRBD1 aligns across 9 bases. With 1 base clipped from V and 5 bases from J, the junction kept 5 bases outside the gene matches. This CDR3 spans 15 amino acids. The V gene's germline CDR1 is SGHKS and CDR2 YYEKEE (reference sequence). This CDR3 reads CASSLLTGGVDTQYF. The CDR3 bases are TGTGCCAGCAGCTTGCTGACAGGGGGTGTAGATACGCAGTATTTT.

J is TRBJ1-2 and V is TRBV5-4, with TRBD1 identical over 8 bases. The CDR3 consists of 20 residues. V lost 3 bases and J lost 4; bases outside the gene matches: 23. The germline V gene has CDR1 SGHNT and CDR2 YYREEE (reference sequence). CDR3 DNA sequence: TGTGCCAGCAGCTCAGGACAGGGTCGAGCGGTATCTCCCCGGATCTATGGCTACACCTTC. This translates into CASSSGQGRAVSPRIYGYTF.

The rearrangement uses TRBV28 and TRBJ2-7; 7 positions match TRBD2. Germline V gives CDR1 MDHEN, CDR2 SYDVKM. J was trimmed by 2 bases and V by 11 bases; bases with no gene match: 6. The CDR3 is made up of 12 amino acids. The CDR3 region has the DNA TGTGCCGTGGGGCGGGGGACCTACGAGCAGTACTTC. Encoded protein: CAVGRGTYEQYF.

V usage is TRBV28 and J usage is TRBJ2-3; tentatively, D is TRBD1 (6 bases). The CDR3 consists of 17 residues. Germline values: CDR1 MDHEN, CDR2 SYDVKM. Between the trimmed V and J ends, which lost 5 bases and 0 bases, there was a span of 18 bases. As DNA, the CDR3 is TGTGCCAGCAGTACCCCCTTAGTGGGGGCAAGCACAGATACGCAGTATTTT. This encodes CASSTPLVGASTDTQYF.

The rearrangement links TRBV19 to TRBJ2-7; 11 positions agree with TRBD1. The CDR3 contains 15 residues. V lost 6 bases, J lost 4 bases, and 8 bases stayed unmatched. Germline CDR1 and CDR2: LNHDA and SQIVND (reference sequence). The CDR3 is CASSRRDRGSYEQYF. The CDR3 DNA sequence: TGTGCCAGTAGCCGACGGGACAGGGGGTCGTACGAGCAGTACTTC.

The chain joins TRBV5-4 to TRBJ1-2; D gene ambiguous. V lost 0 bases and J lost 0, with 9 bases in between. The CDR3 loop spans 15 amino acids. Germline values: CDR1 SGHNT, CDR2 YYREEE (reference sequence). CDR3 bases: TGTGCCAGCAGCTTGGTGAAACCGGCTAACTATGGCTACACCTTC. Its protein product is CASSLVKPANYGYTF.

This clone has just a few counts. The conserved phenylalanine or tryptophan is not found at the CDR3 terminus, so this likely reflects a read error. The chain employs TRBV5-8 and TRBJ1-6, with a tentative D call TRBD1 (6 bases). The V and J ends lost 1 base and 7 bases respectively, with 6 bases between them. The CDR3 consists of 13 residues. Germline CDR1 and CDR2: SGHTS and YDEGEE. CDR3 nucleotide sequence: TGTGCCAGCAGCTTGACAGGGAATTCACCCCTCCACCTT. It is translated as CASSLTGNSPLHL.

The genes are TRBV13 and TRBJ1-1; D is perhaps TRBD1 (6 bases). In germline, CDR1 is PRHDT, CDR2 FYEKMQ (reference sequence). There are 12 residues in the CDR3. V was pared by 4 bases and J by 7 bases, with 10 bases between. The CDR3 reads CASSSDRFEAFF. In nucleotides, the CDR3 is TGTGCCAGCAGCTCCGACAGGTTTGAAGCTTTCTTT.

This clone was seen a few times. Written as DNA, the CDR3 is TGTGCCAGTGGGGGGGCAAAATCCTACGAGCAGTACTTC. It specifies CASGGAKSYEQYF. This sequence joins TRBV7-9 and TRBJ2-7; D is possibly TRBD2 (7 bases). The CDR3 loop spans 13 amino acids. V dropped 9 bases and J dropped 1 base, with 13 bases sitting between them. CDR1 and CDR2 from the germline V gene are SEHNR and FQNEAQ (reference sequence).

Comments on this clone: In this CDR3 the conserved last residue, phenylalanine or tryptophan, is missing, so a read error is likely. As DNA, the CDR3 is TGTGCCAGCAGTGACAGCTATCCGACAAATTCACCCCTCCACCTT. This gives the protein CASSDSYPTNSPLHL. The rearrangement links TRBV6-1 to TRBJ1-6; D remains unclear. This CDR3 spans 15 amino acids. Germline V gene sequence: CDR1 MNHNS, CDR2 SASEGT. The germline V and J ends were trimmed by 3 bases and 7 bases, with 13 bases remaining between them.

Worth noting for this clone: Since no conserved phenylalanine or tryptophan closes the CDR3, a read error is the likely cause. The gene calls are TRBV2 and TRBJ1-6; D unresolved. The CDR3 contains 15 residues. The V gene lost 2 bases and the J gene lost 9 bases, with 14 bases spanning the gap. Germline CDR1 SNHLY, CDR2 FYNNEI. CDR3 protein: CASSESGLLGSPLHL. The CDR3 DNA reads TGTGCCAGCAGTGAATCTGGACTCCTGGGTTCACCCCTCCACCTT.

V is TRBV7-9 and J is TRBJ2-1, with 7 positions matching TRBD2. The CDR3 covers 15 residues. The germline V gene encodes CDR1 SEHNR and CDR2 FQNEAQ (reference sequence). The V gene end was trimmed by 6 bases and the J gene end by 4 bases; junction bases not matched to a gene: 9. The CDR3 region is CASSLVGGTYNEQFF. DNA of the CDR3: TGTGCCAGCAGTCTAGTGGGAGGGACTTACAATGAGCAGTTCTTC.

V usage is TRBV19 and J usage is TRBJ1-2, with 8 bases that match TRBD1. The CDR3 loop spans 14 amino acids. The V and J ends lost 4 bases and 7 bases, in that order; junction bases with no gene match: 8. The germline gives CDR1 LNHDA, CDR2 SQIVND (reference sequence). The CDR3 nucleotides read TGTGCCAGTAGTACCCCGACAGGGGTTGGTGGCTACACCTTC. Protein: CASSTPTGVGGYTF.

The genes are TRBV29-1 and TRBJ1-1; TRBD1 is a possible D gene (6 bases). V was cut by 3 bases and J by 8 bases, with 16 bases left in between. The CDR3 is 13 amino acids. Germline CDR1 is SQVTM and CDR2 is ANQGSEA. CDR3 protein: CSVEWTVRGEAFF. The CDR3 DNA reads TGCAGCGTTGAGTGGACAGTACGAGGGGAAGCTTTCTTT.

This chain connects TRBV5-1 to TRBJ2-3, with 10 nucleotides matching TRBD1. Germline assignment: CDR1 SGHRS and CDR2 YFSETQ. The V gene end was trimmed by 4 bases and the J gene end by 8 bases; junction bases not matched to a gene: 7. The CDR3 length is 14 residues. The CDR3 loop is CASSPRTGGGTQYF. Written as DNA, the CDR3 is TGCGCCAGCAGCCCCCGGACAGGGGGAGGTACGCAGTATTTT.

CDR3 amino acids: CASSVAATGLLKETQYF. CDR3 in DNA: TGTGCCAGCAGCGTAGCTGCCACGGGACTCCTAAAAGAGACCCAGTACTTC. V gene TRBV9 combines with J gene TRBJ2-5; maybe TRBD2 (6 bases). This CDR3 spans 17 amino acids. Germline CDR1 and CDR2: SGDLS and YYNGEE. V was pared by 0 bases and J by 3 bases, with 18 bases between. Complete variable domain (other parts from reference TRBV9 and TRBJ2-5): DSGVTQTPKHLITATGQRVTLRCSPRSGDLSVYWYQQSLDQGLQFLIQYYNGEERAKGNILERFSAQQFPDLHSELNLSSLELGDSALYFCASSVAATGLLKETQYFGPGTRLLVL.

The V and J genes are TRBV6-1 and TRBJ2-2; D not resolved. Trimming took 7 bases from V and 8 from J, leaving 11 bases between them. Germline V CDR1 and CDR2: MNHNS, SASEGT. The CDR3 length is 12 residues. The CDR3 protein is CASNLDEGELFF. In DNA, the CDR3 is TGTGCCAGCAATCTCGATGAGGGGGAGCTGTTTTTT.

V is TRBV5-6 and J is TRBJ1-1; tentative D call: TRBD1 (5 bases). CDR1 SGHDT and CDR2 YYEEEE come from the germline V gene. The CDR3 is 14 residues long. V was pared by 0 bases and J by 5 bases, with 11 bases between. CDR3 sequence reads: CASSLGPGGTEAFF. DNA of the CDR3: TGTGCCAGCAGCTTGGGACCGGGGGGGACTGAAGCTTTCTTT.

The chain couples TRBV19 to TRBJ1-4, with D hard to call. Germline loops: CDR1 LNHDA, CDR2 SQIVND (reference sequence). V lost 7 bases, J lost 0 bases, and 12 bases lay in between. The CDR3 has 15 amino acids. DNA for the CDR3: TGTGCCAGTACCTTGAACGGGGCAACTAATGAAAAACTGTTTTTT. Amino acid sequence: CASTLNGATNEKLFF. The complete variable domain, with remaining parts taken from reference TRBV19 and TRBJ1-4, reads DGGITQSPKYLFRKEGQNVTLSCEQNLNHDAMYWYRQDPGQGLRLIYYSQIVNDFQKGDIAEGYSVSREKKESFPLTVTSAQKNPTAFYLCASTLNGATNEKLFFGSGTQLSVL.

The genes are TRBV2 and TRBJ2-7; 7 nucleotides match TRBD1. This CDR3 is 15 amino acids long. The V gene end was trimmed by 0 bases and the J gene end by 3 bases; junction bases not matched to a gene: 5. Germline V gene sequence: CDR1 SNHLY, CDR2 FYNNEI. The CDR3 here is CASSEARDSYYEQYF. CDR3 sequence (DNA): TGTGCCAGCAGTGAAGCTCGGGACAGTTACTACGAGCAGTACTTC.

On this clone: At one end, the junction sequence differs from germline, possibly due to a read error. This chain joins TRBV28 and TRBJ1-2, with D possibly being TRBD1 (5 bases). Germline V gene lookup returns CDR1 MDHEN and CDR2 SYDVKM. This CDR3 has 16 residues. The CDR3 nucleotides read TGTGCCAGCAGTCGACCGGGACTGAGCTTTTCTACCCGATCTTCCTTC. Its protein product is CASSRPGLSFSTRSSF.

CDR3 region: CASSGRDSVRFNEQFF. The DNA of the CDR3 is TGTGCCAGCAGTGGGCGGGACAGTGTGAGATTCAATGAGCAGTTCTTC. The rearrangement links TRBV6-1 to TRBJ2-1; weak D call: TRBD1 (7 bases). The V and J ends lost 4 bases and 6 bases respectively, with 19 bases between them. Per germline, CDR1 MNHNS and CDR2 SASEGT. This CDR3 spans 16 amino acids.

The V and J genes are TRBV9 and TRBJ1-1; the D gene is possibly TRBD1 (5 bases). CDR1 is SGDLS and CDR2 is YYNGEE in the germline V gene. The CDR3 sequence is 14 residues long. V was clipped by 4 bases and J by 4 bases, with 14 bases between them. The DNA for the CDR3 is TGTGCCAGCAGCCCAGCGGGGGGGATCACTGAAGCTTTCTTT. It encodes CASSPAGGITEAFF.